The 2 T cell receptor beta chains listed next were all sequenced from one sample in a study of human T cells and chemical hapten exposure. Specified time point: patch test 1, 2 weeks after DPC sensitization. The treatment here: therapeutic diphenylcyclopropenone sensitization with weekly scalp DPC. TCRdb redid the calling of the RACE reads with MiXCR, one entry per CDR3 protein. The table lists approximately 350,000 distinct CDR3 sequences, around 7% of them singletons, with about 8% in the top ten. Sequences were derived from whole blood, sampled in connection with sensitization to the hapten diphenylcyclopropenone (DPC). All receptors come from a woman younger than 35 with alopecia areata. Some clones in this sample may be carry-over from other donors' samples.

The table lists this clonotype with a few counts. The V gene is TRBV7-9, the J gene TRBJ1-1; D is possibly TRBD1 (6 bases). V was clipped by 8 bases and J by 11 bases, with 15 bases between them. The germline V gene has CDR1 SEHNR and CDR2 FQNEAQ (reference sequence). This CDR3 is built from 11 residues. The chain's CDR3 is CASETRGGAFF. CDR3 coding DNA: TGTGCCAGCGAAACCAGGGGCGGTGCTTTCTTT.

In this sample, this clonotype turned up a few times. V and J are TRBV7-2 and TRBJ2-7, with D maybe TRBD2 (6 bases). The CDR3 is made up of 15 amino acids. Per germline, CDR1 SGHTA and CDR2 FQGNSA. Deletions cut 1 base from V and 7 bases from J, with 17 bases between. CDR3 coding DNA: TGTGCCAGCAGCTTAGTACCAGCGGGCCCCGCTGAGCAGTACTTC. Its translation: CASSLVPAGPAEQYF. Looking up the rest from reference TRBV7-2 and TRBJ2-7 gives the full variable domain: GAGVSQSPSNKVTEKGKDVELRCDPISGHTALYWYRQSLGQGLEFLIYFQGNSAPDKSGLPSDRFSAERTGGSVSTLTIQRTQQEDSAVYLCASSLVPAGPAEQYFGPGTRLTVT.